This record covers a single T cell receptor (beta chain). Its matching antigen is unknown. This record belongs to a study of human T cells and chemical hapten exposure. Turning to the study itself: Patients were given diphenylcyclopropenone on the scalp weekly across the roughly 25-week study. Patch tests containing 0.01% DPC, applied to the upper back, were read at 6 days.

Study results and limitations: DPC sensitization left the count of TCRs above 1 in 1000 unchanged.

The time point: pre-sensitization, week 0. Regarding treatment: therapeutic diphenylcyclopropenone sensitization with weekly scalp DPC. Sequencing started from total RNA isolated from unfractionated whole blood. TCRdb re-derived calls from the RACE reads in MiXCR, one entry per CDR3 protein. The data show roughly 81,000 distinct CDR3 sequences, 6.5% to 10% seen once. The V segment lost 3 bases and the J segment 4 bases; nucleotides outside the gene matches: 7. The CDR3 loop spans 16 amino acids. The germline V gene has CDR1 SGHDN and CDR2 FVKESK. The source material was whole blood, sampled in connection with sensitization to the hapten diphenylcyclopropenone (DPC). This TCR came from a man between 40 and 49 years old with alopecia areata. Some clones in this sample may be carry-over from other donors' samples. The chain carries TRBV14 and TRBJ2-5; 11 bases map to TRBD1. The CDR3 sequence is CASSQLPGQGGETQYF. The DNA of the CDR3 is TGTGCCAGCAGCCAGCTACCGGGACAGGGGGGAGAGACCCAGTACTTC.